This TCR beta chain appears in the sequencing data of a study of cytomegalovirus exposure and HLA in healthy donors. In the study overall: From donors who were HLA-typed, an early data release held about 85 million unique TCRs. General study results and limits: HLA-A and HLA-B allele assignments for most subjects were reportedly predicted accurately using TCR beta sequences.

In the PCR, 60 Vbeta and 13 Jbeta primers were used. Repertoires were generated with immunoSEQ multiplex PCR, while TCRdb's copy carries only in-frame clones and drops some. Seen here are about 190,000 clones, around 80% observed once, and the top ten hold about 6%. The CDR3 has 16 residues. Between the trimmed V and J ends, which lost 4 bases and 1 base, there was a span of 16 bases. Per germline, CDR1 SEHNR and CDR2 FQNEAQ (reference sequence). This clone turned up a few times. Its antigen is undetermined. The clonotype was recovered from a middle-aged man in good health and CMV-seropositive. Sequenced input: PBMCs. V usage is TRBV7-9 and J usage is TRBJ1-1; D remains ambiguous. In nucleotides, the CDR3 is TGTGCCAGCAGCTCCTCCACACTGCGACAGAACACTGAAGCTTTCTTT. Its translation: CASSSSTLRQNTEAFF.